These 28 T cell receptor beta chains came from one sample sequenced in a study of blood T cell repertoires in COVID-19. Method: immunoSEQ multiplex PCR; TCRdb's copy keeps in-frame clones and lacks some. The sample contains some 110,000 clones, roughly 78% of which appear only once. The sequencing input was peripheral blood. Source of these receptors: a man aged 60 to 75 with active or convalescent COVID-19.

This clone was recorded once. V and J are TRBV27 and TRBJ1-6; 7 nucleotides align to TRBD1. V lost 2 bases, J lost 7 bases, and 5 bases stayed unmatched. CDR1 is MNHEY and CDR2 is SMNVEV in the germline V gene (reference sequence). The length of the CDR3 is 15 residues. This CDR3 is CASSLDRVGNSPLHF. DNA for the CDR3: TGTGCCAGCAGTTTAGACAGGGTGGGGAATTCACCCCTCCACTTT.

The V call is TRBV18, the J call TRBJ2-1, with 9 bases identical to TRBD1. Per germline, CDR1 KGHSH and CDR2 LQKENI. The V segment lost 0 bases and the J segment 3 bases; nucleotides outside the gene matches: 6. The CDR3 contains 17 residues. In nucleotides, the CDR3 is TGTGCCAGCTCACCACCGGTGGGGACAGGGAACTACAATGAGCAGTTCTTC. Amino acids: CASSPPVGTGNYNEQFF.

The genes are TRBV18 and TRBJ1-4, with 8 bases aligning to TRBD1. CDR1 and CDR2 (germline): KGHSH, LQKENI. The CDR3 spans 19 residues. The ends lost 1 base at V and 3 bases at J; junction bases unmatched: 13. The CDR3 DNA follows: TGTGCCAGCTCACCACTGGCTGTGACAGGGGTATTGCCTAATGAAAAACTGTTTTTT. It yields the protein CASSPLAVTGVLPNEKLFF.

DNA for the CDR3: TGTGCCAGCAGCTTAGACAGGACCGGGGAGCTGTTTTTT. It encodes CASSLDRTGELFF. The rearrangement uses TRBV7-3 and TRBJ2-2; possible D gene TRBD1, 6 bases. Germline V gives CDR1 SGHTA, CDR2 FQGTGA. The CDR3 consists of 13 residues. With 2 bases removed from V and 5 bases from J, the gap between germline ends came to 6 bases.

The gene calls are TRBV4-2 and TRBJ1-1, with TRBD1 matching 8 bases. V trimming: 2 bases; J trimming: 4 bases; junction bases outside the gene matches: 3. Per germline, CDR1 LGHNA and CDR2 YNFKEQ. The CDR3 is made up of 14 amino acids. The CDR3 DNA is TGTGCCAGCAGCCAACAGGGGGCAGGCACTGAAGCTTTCTTT. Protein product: CASSQQGAGTEAFF.

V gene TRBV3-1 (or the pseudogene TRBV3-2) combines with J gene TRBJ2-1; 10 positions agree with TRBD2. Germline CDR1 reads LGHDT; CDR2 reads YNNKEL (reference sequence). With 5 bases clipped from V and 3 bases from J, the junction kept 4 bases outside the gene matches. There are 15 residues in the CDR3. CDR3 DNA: TGTGCCAGCAGCTACCGACTAGCGGGCTACAATGAGCAGTTCTTC. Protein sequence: CASSYRLAGYNEQFF.

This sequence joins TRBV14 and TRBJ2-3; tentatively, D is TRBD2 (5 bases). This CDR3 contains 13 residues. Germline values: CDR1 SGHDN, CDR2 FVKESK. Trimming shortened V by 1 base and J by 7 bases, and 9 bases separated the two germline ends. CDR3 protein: CASSQGYGNTQYF. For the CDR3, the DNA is TGTGCCAGCAGCCAAGGGTACGGGAATACGCAGTATTTT.

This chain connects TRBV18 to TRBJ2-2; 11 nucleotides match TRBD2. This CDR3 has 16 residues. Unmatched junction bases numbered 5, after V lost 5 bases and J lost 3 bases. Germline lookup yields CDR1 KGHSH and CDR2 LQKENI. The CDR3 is CASSSASGRYTGELFF. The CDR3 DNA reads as TGTGCCAGCTCATCGGCTAGCGGGAGGTACACCGGGGAGCTGTTTTTT.

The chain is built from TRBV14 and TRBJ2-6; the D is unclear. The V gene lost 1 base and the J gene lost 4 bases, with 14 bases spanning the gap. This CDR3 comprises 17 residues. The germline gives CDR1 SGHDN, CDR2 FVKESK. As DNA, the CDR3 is TGTGCCAGCAGCCAAGTGGCGGCGTCTGCGGGGGCCAACGTCCTGACTTTC. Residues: CASSQVAASAGANVLTF.

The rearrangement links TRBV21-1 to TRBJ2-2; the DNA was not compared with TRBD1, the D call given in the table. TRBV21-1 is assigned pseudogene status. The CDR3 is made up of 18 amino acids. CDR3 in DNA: TGTGCCAGCAGCGAGGCCCGGGACAGGCCTTCGAACACCGGGGAGCTGTTTTTT. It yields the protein CASSEARDRPSNTGELFF.

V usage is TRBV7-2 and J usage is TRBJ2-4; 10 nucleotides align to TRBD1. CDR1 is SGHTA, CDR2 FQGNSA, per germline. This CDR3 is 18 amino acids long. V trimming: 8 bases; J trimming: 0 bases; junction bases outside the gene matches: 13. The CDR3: CASSPGQGRSGAKNIQYF. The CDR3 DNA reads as TGTGCCAGCTCACCGGGACAGGGGAGATCAGGAGCCAAAAACATTCAGTACTTC.

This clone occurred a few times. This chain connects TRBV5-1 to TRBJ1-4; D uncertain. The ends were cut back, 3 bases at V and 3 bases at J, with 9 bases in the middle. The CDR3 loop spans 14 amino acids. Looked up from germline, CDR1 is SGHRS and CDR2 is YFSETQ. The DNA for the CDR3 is TGCGCCAGCAGCTGGAGTGGTGCTAATGAAAAACTGTTTTTT. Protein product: CASSWSGANEKLFF.

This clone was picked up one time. The CDR3 DNA reads TGTGCCAGCAGCCCAATCAGGGGAATTATTACTTACGAGCAGTACTTC. As protein: CASSPIRGIITYEQYF. V and J are TRBV11-2 and TRBJ2-7, with a weak D call TRBD1 (6 bases). Germline-derived CDR1 and CDR2 are SGHAT and FQNNGV. Trimming left V 5 bases short and J 4 bases short, with 21 bases between. This CDR3 spans 16 amino acids.

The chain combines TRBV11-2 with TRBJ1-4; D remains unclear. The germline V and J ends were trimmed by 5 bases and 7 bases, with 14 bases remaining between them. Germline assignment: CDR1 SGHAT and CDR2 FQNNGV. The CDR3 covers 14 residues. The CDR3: CASSPDPGSEKLFF. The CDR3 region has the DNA TGTGCCAGCAGCCCGGACCCCGGGAGTGAAAAACTGTTTTTT.

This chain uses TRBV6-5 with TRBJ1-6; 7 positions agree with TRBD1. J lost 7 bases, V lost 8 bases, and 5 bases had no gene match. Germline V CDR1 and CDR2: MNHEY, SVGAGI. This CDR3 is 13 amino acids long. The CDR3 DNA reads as TGTGCCAGCGGGGTACAGGGGAATTCACCCCTCCACTTT. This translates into CASGVQGNSPLHF.

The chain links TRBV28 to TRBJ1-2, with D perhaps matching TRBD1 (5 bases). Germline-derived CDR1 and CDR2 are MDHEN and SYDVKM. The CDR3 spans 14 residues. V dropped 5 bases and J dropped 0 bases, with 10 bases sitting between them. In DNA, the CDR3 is TGTGCCAGCAGTCTAACAGGCGCTAACTATGGCTACACCTTC. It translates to CASSLTGANYGYTF.

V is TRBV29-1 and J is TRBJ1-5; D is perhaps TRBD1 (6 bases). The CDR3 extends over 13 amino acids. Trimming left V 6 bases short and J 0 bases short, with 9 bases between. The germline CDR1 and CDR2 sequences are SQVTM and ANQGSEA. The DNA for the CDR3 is TGCAGCGTCGCGGACAGTAGCAATCAGCCCCAGCATTTT. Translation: CSVADSSNQPQHF.

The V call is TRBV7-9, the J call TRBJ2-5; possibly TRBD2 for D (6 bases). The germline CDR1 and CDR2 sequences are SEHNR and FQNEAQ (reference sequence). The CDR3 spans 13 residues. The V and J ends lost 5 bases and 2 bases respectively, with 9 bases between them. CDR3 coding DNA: TGTGCCAGCAGCCCCGGGACTCAAGAGACCCAGTACTTC. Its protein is CASSPGTQETQYF.

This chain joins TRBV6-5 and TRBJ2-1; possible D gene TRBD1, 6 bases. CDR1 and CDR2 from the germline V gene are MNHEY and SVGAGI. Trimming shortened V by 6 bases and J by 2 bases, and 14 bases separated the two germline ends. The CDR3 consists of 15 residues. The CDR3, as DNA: TGTGCCAGCAGCCCCCAGGGGATAACCTACAATGAGCAGTTCTTC. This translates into CASSPQGITYNEQFF.

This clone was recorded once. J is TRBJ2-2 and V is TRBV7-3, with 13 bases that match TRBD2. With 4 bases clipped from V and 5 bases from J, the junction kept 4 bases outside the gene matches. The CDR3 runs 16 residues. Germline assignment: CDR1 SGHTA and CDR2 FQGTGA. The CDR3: CASSSRGLAGTGELFF. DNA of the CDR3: TGTGCCAGCAGCTCCAGGGGACTAGCGGGAACCGGGGAGCTGTTTTTT.

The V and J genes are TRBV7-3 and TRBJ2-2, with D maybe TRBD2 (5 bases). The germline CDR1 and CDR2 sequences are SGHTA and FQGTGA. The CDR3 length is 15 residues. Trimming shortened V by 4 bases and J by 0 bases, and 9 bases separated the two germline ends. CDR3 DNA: TGTGCCAGCAGCTGGGGAGCGGCGAACACCGGGGAGCTGTTTTTT. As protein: CASSWGAANTGELFF.

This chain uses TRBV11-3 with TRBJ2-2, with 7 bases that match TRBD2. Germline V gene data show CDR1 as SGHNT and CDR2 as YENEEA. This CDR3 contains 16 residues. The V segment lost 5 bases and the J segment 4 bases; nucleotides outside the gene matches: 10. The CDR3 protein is CASSPHPAGVTGELFF. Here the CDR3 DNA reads TGTGCCAGCAGCCCACATCCGGCGGGAGTCACCGGGGAGCTGTTTTTT.

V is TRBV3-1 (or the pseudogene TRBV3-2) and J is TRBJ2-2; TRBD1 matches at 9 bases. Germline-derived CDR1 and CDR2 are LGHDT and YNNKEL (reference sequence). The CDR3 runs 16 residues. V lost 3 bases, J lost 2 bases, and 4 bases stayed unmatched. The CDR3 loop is CASSHWTGDNTGELFF. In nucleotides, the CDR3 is TGTGCCAGCAGCCACTGGACAGGGGATAACACCGGGGAGCTGTTTTTT.

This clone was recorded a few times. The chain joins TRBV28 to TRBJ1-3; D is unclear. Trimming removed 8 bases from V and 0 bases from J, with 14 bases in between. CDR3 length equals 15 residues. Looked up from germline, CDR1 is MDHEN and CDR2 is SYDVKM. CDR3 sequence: CASGASALSGNTIYF. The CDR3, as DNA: TGTGCCAGCGGTGCCAGTGCTCTCTCTGGAAACACCATATATTTT.

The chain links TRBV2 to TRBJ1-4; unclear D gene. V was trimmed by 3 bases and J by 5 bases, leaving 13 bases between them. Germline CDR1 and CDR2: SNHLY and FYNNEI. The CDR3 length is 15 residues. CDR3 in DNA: TGTGCCAGCAGTGACTGGGCGGCGGGGAATGAAAAACTGTTTTTT. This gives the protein CASSDWAAGNEKLFF.

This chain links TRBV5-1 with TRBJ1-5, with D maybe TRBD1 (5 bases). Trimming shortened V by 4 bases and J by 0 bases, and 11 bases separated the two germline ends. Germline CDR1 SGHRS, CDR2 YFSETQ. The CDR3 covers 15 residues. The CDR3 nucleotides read TGCGCCAGCAGCGTAGGGGCCAATAGCAATCAGCCCCAGCATTTT. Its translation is CASSVGANSNQPQHF.

The CDR3 here is CASSRTGSSYNSPLHF. The CDR3 nucleotides are TGTGCCAGCAGCCGAACAGGGAGCTCCTATAATTCACCCCTCCACTTT. This chain joins TRBV4-2 and TRBJ1-6; D might be TRBD1 (6 bases). Germline CDR1 reads LGHNA; CDR2 reads YNFKEQ. The V end was cut by 4 bases, the J end by 0 bases, with 10 bases between. The CDR3 sequence is 16 residues long.

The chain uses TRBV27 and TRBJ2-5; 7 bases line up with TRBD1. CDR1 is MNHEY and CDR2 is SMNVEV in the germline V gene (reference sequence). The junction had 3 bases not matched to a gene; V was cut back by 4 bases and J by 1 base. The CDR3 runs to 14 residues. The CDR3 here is CASSSNRGQETQYF. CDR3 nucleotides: TGTGCCAGCAGTTCCAACAGGGGCCAAGAGACCCAGTACTTC.